This T cell receptor beta chain was documented in a study of blood T cell repertoires in COVID-19. In regard to this clone: At the DNA level, this CDR3 is encoded by other sequences in the same sample as well.

The method was immunoSEQ multiplex PCR; TCRdb's version includes in-frame clones alone and lacks a portion of them. The sample includes roughly 260,000 clones, 75% to 95% of them seen just once. CDR1 and CDR2 from the germline V gene are LNHDA and SQIVND (reference sequence). This CDR3 has 13 residues. Trimming took 5 bases from V and 6 from J, leaving 13 bases between them. The specimen sequenced was PBMCs or T cells enriched from blood (not recorded which). This TCR derives from a woman between 18 and 29 years old who had recovered from COVID-19. The chain carries TRBV19 and TRBJ1-2; no clear D gene. The DNA for the CDR3 is TGTGCCAGTAGTCTACAAGGGCGGGATGGCTACACCTTC. Protein: CASSLQGRDGYTF. The variable domain in full, with the rest retrieved from reference TRBV19 and TRBJ1-2, is DGGITQSPKYLFRKEGQNVTLSCEQNLNHDAMYWYRQDPGQGLRLIYYSQIVNDFQKGDIAEGYSVSREKKESFPLTVTSAQKNPTAFYLCASSLQGRDGYTFGSGTRLTVV.